The 17 T cell receptor beta chains in this list originate from one sample, sequenced in a study of blood T cell repertoires in COVID-19. Sequenced by immunoSEQ multiplex PCR; TCRdb stores in-frame clones only, minus some. The data hold about 240,000 clones, with approximately 86% observed a single time. Sequences were obtained from PBMCs or T cells enriched from blood (not recorded which). The receptor set was obtained from a woman in her forties with acute COVID-19.

The chain joins TRBV3-1 (or the pseudogene TRBV3-2) to TRBJ2-1; 12 bases line up with TRBD2. The CDR3 runs to 16 residues. CDR1 and CDR2 from the germline V gene are LGHDT and YNNKEL (reference sequence). V was pared by 4 bases and J by 3 bases, with 4 bases of the junction left unmatched. This CDR3 reads CASSRGLAGNYNEQFF. The CDR3 bases are TGTGCCAGCAGCCGCGGACTAGCGGGGAACTACAATGAGCAGTTCTTC.

This clone has a handful of counts. The chain combines TRBV5-4 with TRBJ1-6, with TRBD1 identical over 8 bases. The trim removed 4 bases at V and 5 bases at J, leaving 8 bases unmatched. This CDR3 has 16 residues. Germline CDR1 is SGHNT and CDR2 is YYREEE (reference sequence). In nucleotides, the CDR3 is TGTGCCAGCAGCACCGGGACAGGAGCGAATAATTCACCCCTCCACTTT. Translating it yields CASSTGTGANNSPLHF.

The chain uses TRBV11-2 and TRBJ2-7; possible D gene TRBD1, 6 bases. This CDR3 is built from 15 residues. From germline, CDR1 is SGHAT and CDR2 FQNNGV. Trimming cost V 5 bases and J 4 bases, with 18 bases left between them. The CDR3 here is CASSAASGQTYEQYF. CDR3 DNA sequence: TGTGCCAGCAGCGCAGCCTCGGGACAAACTTACGAGCAGTACTTC.

V usage is TRBV27 and J usage is TRBJ2-7, with 12 bases that match TRBD2. Trimming at V came to 1 base and at J to 7 bases, leaving 8 bases not matched to a gene. Looked up from germline, CDR1 is MNHEY and CDR2 is SMNVEV (reference sequence). The CDR3 is made up of 16 amino acids. CDR3 coding DNA: TGTGCCAGCAGTTTATGGCGGACTAGCGGGACCCGAGAGCAGTACTTC. It yields the protein CASSLWRTSGTREQYF.

About this clone itself: The sample carries other DNA sequences with the same CDR3. The chain couples TRBV5-1 to TRBJ1-5, with D maybe TRBD1 (6 bases). Per germline, CDR1 SGHRS and CDR2 YFSETQ. Deletions cut 0 bases from V and 0 bases from J, with 10 bases between. The CDR3 extends over 16 amino acids. This CDR3 is CASSLGLQGSNQPQHF. In nucleotides, the CDR3 is TGCGCCAGCAGCTTGGGGCTACAGGGTAGCAATCAGCCCCAGCATTTT.

The CDR3 DNA reads TGTGCCAGCAGCTTGACAGGCAACATGCTCTTCGGAGCTTTCTTT. Protein: CASSLTGNMLFGAFF. The chain recombines TRBV5-6 with TRBJ1-1; possible D gene TRBD1, 5 bases. The CDR3 is 15 amino acids. V gave up 1 base and J gave up 10 bases, with 20 bases separating them. The V gene's germline CDR1 is SGHDT and CDR2 YYEEEE.

The rearrangement links TRBV27 to TRBJ2-3; D not certain. The CDR3 has 13 residues. The germline gives CDR1 MNHEY, CDR2 SMNVEV (reference sequence). V was clipped by 4 bases and J by 3 bases, with 8 bases between them. The CDR3 region is CASSSRRTDTQYF. In nucleotides, the CDR3 is TGTGCCAGCAGTTCGCGGCGAACAGATACGCAGTATTTT.

In this sample, this clone turned up once. V and J are TRBV29-1 and TRBJ1-4; a possible D gene is TRBD1 (6 bases). Trimming cost V 7 bases and J 4 bases, with 22 bases left between them. Germline CDR1 and CDR2: SQVTM and ANQGSEA. The CDR3 extends over 16 amino acids. CDR3 in amino acids: CSATTPAGQINEKLFF. Here the CDR3 DNA reads TGCAGCGCCACCACCCCGGCAGGACAGATTAATGAAAAACTGTTTTTT.

The chain carries TRBV21-1 and TRBJ2-2; the table's TRBD2 call for D was not verified on the DNA. TRBV21-1 is a pseudogene segment. The CDR3 extends over 12 amino acids. In DNA form, the CDR3 reads TGTGCCAGCAGCAAAGAACACCGGGGAGCTGTTTTT. Translated, it gives CASSKEHRGAVF.

The chain carries TRBV11-3 and TRBJ1-1, with no clear D. Germline CDR1 SGHNT, CDR2 YENEEA. The CDR3 has 15 residues. The V end was cut by 4 bases, the J end by 3 bases, with 15 bases between. Here the CDR3 reads CASSSRQVPHTEAFF. In nucleotides, the CDR3 is TGTGCCAGCAGCTCACGTCAGGTGCCACACACTGAAGCTTTCTTT.

J is TRBJ1-3 and V is TRBV6-1, with D maybe TRBD1 (6 bases). Germline values: CDR1 MNHNS, CDR2 SASEGT. CDR3 length: 17 residues. V was shortened by 4 bases and J by 4 bases, with 20 bases between the two germline ends. CDR3 coding DNA: TGTGCCAGCAGTGTGTTAGATCGGACAGCTAGAGGAAACACCATATATTTT. It is translated as CASSVLDRTARGNTIYF.

J is TRBJ2-3 and V is TRBV27; 9 nucleotides match TRBD1. CDR1 and CDR2 (germline): MNHEY, SMNVEV (reference sequence). The CDR3 sequence is 14 residues long. After removal of 3 bases from V and 5 bases from J, the junction contained 3 bases not matched to a gene. CDR3 nucleotide sequence: TGTGCCAGCAGTTTTCGGGACAGGGAAGATACGCAGTATTTT. Protein: CASSFRDREDTQYF.

This chain links TRBV5-5 with TRBJ1-2; 8 positions match TRBD1. From germline, CDR1 is SGHKS and CDR2 YYEKEE (reference sequence). Losses at the gene ends were 2 bases for V and 6 bases for J; bases not matched to a gene: 3. The CDR3 has 13 residues. The CDR3 region has the DNA TGTGCCAGCAGCTTCGACAGGGGAGATGGCTACACCTTC. Its translation: CASSFDRGDGYTF.

The chain joins TRBV12-3 or TRBV12-4 to TRBJ1-2; TRBD1 matches at 10 bases. V lost 3 bases, J lost 10 bases, and 5 bases stayed unmatched. The CDR3 length is 13 residues. The CDR3: CASSLGTGADYTF. CDR3 nucleotide sequence: TGTGCCAGCAGTTTGGGGACAGGGGCTGACTACACCTTC.

The chain couples TRBV11-2 to TRBJ1-5; TRBD1 might be the D (6 bases). This CDR3 contains 15 residues. The V and J ends lost 5 bases and 4 bases respectively, with 15 bases between them. CDR1 is SGHAT, CDR2 FQNNGV, per germline. The CDR3 sequence: CASSRSRGGNQPQHF. CDR3 bases: TGTGCCAGCAGCCGGAGCAGGGGAGGGAATCAGCCCCAGCATTTT. Supplemented by reference TRBV11-2 and TRBJ1-5, the full variable domain reads EAGVAQSPRYKIIEKRQSVAFWCNPISGHATLYWYQQILGQGPKLLIQFQNNGVVDDSQLPKDRFSAERLKGVDSTLKIQPAKLEDSAVYLCASSRSRGGNQPQHFGDGTRLSIL.

This clone showed up many times. V gene TRBV2 combines with J gene TRBJ2-1; a possible D gene is TRBD2 (5 bases). Trimming left V 6 bases short and J 4 bases short, with 7 bases between. The germline gives CDR1 SNHLY, CDR2 FYNNEI. This CDR3 has 12 amino acids. CDR3 sequence reads: CASSRGYNEQFF. DNA of the CDR3: TGTGCCAGCAGCCGGGGATACAATGAGCAGTTCTTC.

V gene TRBV6-5 combines with J gene TRBJ1-6; D is possibly TRBD1 (6 bases). Per the germline V gene, CDR1 is MNHEY and CDR2 is SVGAGI. This CDR3 is built from 14 residues. V lost 5 bases to trimming and J lost 7 bases, with 12 bases between them. CDR3 nucleotide sequence: TGTGCCAGCAGTAGGGGGGGAGAGAATTCACCCCTCCACTTT. It translates to CASSRGGENSPLHF.